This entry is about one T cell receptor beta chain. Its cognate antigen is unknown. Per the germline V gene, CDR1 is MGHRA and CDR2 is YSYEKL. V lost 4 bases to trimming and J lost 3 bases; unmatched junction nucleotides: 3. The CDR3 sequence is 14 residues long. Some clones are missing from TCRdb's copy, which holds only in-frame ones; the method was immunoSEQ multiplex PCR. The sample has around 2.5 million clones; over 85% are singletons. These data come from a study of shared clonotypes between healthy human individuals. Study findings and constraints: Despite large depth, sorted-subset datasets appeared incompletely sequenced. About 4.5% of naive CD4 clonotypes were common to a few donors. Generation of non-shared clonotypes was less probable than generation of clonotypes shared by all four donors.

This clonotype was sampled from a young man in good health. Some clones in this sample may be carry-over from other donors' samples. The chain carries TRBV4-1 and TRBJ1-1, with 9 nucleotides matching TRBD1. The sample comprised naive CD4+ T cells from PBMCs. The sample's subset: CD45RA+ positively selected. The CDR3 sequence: CASSPGQGYTEAFF. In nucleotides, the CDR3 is TGCGCCAGCAGCCCCGGACAGGGGTACACTGAAGCTTTCTTT.